Given below is one TCR beta chain in context. As yet, its antigen is unknown. Here immunoSEQ multiplex PCR was the method, and the copy in TCRdb shows in-frame clones only, minus some. In the table there are 50,000 to 85,000 clones, roughly nine tenths of which are singletons. The CDR3 is 14 residues long. The germline V and J ends were trimmed by 4 bases and 4 bases, with 11 bases remaining between them. Germline loops: CDR1 MNHEY, CDR2 SMNVEV (reference sequence). This sample was taken from a study of OX40 agonist ivuxolimab in advanced cancers. Whole-study context: Ivuxolimab, an antibody that agonizes OX40 (CD134), was administered to the patients. Across the patients, intravenous ivuxolimab was delivered every 2 weeks at 0.01 to 10 mg/kg.

The investigators sampled blood at baseline, at cycle 4 day 1, and at cycle 7 day 1. Study conclusions and caveats: Patients with a partial response at 0.1-3.0 mg/kg had among the lowest clonal expansion.

This chain uses TRBV27 with TRBJ1-3; unclear D gene. The receptor's source is an adult with an advanced solid tumor such as melanoma, head and neck, liver or kidney cancer. Here the sequenced sample was CD4+ or CD8+ T cells sorted from blood, taken in a trial of the OX40 agonist ivuxolimab. Written as DNA, the CDR3 is TGTGCCAGCAGTTCGCCCCACCTAGGAAACACCATATATTTT. Its translation is CASSSPHLGNTIYF.